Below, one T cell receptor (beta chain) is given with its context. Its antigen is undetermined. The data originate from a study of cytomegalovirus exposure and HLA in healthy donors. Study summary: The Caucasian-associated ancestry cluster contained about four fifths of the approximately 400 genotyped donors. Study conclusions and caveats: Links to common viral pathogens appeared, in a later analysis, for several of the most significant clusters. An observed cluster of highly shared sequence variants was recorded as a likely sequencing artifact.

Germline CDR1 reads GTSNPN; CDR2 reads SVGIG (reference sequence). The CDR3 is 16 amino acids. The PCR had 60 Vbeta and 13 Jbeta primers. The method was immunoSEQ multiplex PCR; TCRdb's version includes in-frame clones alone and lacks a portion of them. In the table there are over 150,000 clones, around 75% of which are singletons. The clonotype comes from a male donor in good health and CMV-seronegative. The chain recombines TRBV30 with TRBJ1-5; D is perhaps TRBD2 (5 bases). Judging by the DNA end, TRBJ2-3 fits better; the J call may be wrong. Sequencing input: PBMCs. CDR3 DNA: TGTGCCTGGAGTATTCGAGGGAGATATAGCAATCAGCCCCAGTATTTT. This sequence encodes CAWSIRGRYSNQPQYF.